Shown below are 27 T cell receptor beta chains from a single sample sequenced in a study of monozygotic twins with inflammatory bowel disease (dated by TCRdb to the late 2010s). The library was prepared using 5' RACE. Instrument used: Illumina HiSeq 2500. After TCRdb reprocessed the reads, each CDR3 protein sequence was kept as one row, without DNA. The sample table on file contains about 210,000 distinct CDR3 sequences. Around 1.5% of the sample lies in the top ten. Sequences were obtained from blood. The receptors come from a human donor with ulcerative colitis or Crohn's disease, or a healthy co-twin of an affected twin (not recorded which).

The chain has TRBV3-1 and TRBJ1-1; the D gene TCRdb calls, TRBD1, cannot be checked with no DNA. This CDR3 is 12 amino acids long. Germline V gives CDR1 LGHDT, CDR2 YNNKEL (reference sequence). This CDR3 is CASSLLGVEAFF. Full variable domain (rest looked up from reference TRBV3-1 and TRBJ1-1): DTAVSQTPKYLVTQMGNDKSIKCEQNLGHDTMYWYKQDSKKFLKIMFSYNNKELIINETVPNRFSPKSPDKAHLNLHINSLELGDSAVYFCASSLLGVEAFFGQGTRLTVV.

V gene TRBV6-5 combines with J gene TRBJ1-1. The germline CDR1 and CDR2 sequences are MNHEY and SVGAGI. This CDR3 region has 13 residues. CDR3 residues: CASKAALNTEAFF.

The rearrangement joins TRBV7-9 to TRBJ1-2. The CDR3 length is 14 residues. In germline, CDR1 is SEHNR, CDR2 FQNEAQ (reference sequence). The CDR3 here is CASSLSVQANGYTF.

This chain joins TRBV5-1 and TRBJ1-2; TCRdb's D call, TRBD1, is unchecked because there is no DNA. This CDR3 is built from 13 residues. The germline V gene encodes CDR1 SGHRS and CDR2 YFSETQ. This CDR3 reads CASSGDNGYGYTF.

J is TRBJ2-3 and V is TRBV3-1. Germline CDR1 LGHDT, CDR2 YNNKEL (reference sequence). This CDR3 is built from 17 residues. The CDR3 here is CASSRNLGLAGTDTQYF.

This chain links TRBV2 with TRBJ1-3; TCRdb picks TRBD1, but there is no DNA to check that call. The length of the CDR3 is 15 residues. The germline CDR1 and CDR2 sequences are SNHLY and FYNNEI. This CDR3 is CASSLQGISGNTIYF. The whole variable domain, remainder taken from reference TRBV2 and TRBJ1-3, is EPEVTQTPSHQVTQMGQEVILRCVPISNHLYFYWYRQILGQKVEFLVSFYNNEISEKSEIFDDQFSVERPDGSNFTLKIRSTKLEDSAMYFCASSLQGISGNTIYFGEGSWLTVV.

The chain couples TRBV11-3 to TRBJ2-2; TCRdb names TRBD1, which stays unverified in the absence of DNA. In germline, CDR1 is SGHNT, CDR2 YENEEA. The CDR3 has 15 residues. The CDR3 spells CASSPGSRGTGELFF.

This chain links TRBV4-1 with TRBJ1-3. There are 16 residues in the CDR3. Germline values: CDR1 MGHRA, CDR2 YSYEKL. CDR3 residues: CASSQAFQSAGNTIYF.

The chain combines TRBV20-1 with TRBJ2-2; absent DNA, TCRdb's TRBD1 call cannot be checked. Germline V gene lookup returns CDR1 DFQATT and CDR2 SNEGSKA (reference sequence). CDR3 size: 13 residues. The CDR3 reads CSASQRGTGELFF.

This chain links TRBV24-1 with TRBJ2-1; the D gene TCRdb calls, TRBD2, cannot be checked with no DNA. Germline V CDR1 and CDR2: KGHDR, SFDVKD. The CDR3 runs to 18 residues. CDR3 residues: CATSDPATSGEYYNEQFF.

The rearrangement links TRBV5-1 to TRBJ2-1; TCRdb calls TRBD1, which cannot be checked without DNA. Germline CDR1 and CDR2: SGHRS and YFSETQ. This CDR3 region has 13 residues. The CDR3 region is CASSLEGRNEQFF.

The V and J genes are TRBV7-2 and TRBJ1-3; the TCRdb D gene call, TRBD1, has no DNA to confirm it. CDR3 length: 14 amino acids. Germline V lookup: CDR1 SGHTA, CDR2 FQGNSA. CDR3 protein: CASEDRVAGNTIYF.

The J gene is TRBJ2-5, the V gene TRBV7-8; there is no DNA to check the TCRdb D call of TRBD1. Germline CDR1 is SGHVS and CDR2 is FQNEAQ. The CDR3 contains 14 residues. The CDR3 reads CAVVRDRVQETQYF.

The rearrangement uses TRBV5-1 and TRBJ2-1; TCRdb indicates TRBD1, and absent DNA this call remains unverified. CDR1 and CDR2 from the germline V gene are SGHRS and YFSETQ. The CDR3 spans 13 residues. The CDR3 is CASTPGQNNEQFF.

The chain couples TRBV11-2 to TRBJ2-7. The CDR3 totals 15 residues. CDR1 SGHAT and CDR2 FQNNGV come from the germline V gene. This chain's CDR3 is CASRYRDISSYEQYF.

The V and J genes are TRBV5-1 and TRBJ2-1; no DNA is available, so the TRBD2 call from TCRdb remains unchecked. This CDR3 comprises 15 residues. The germline V gene has CDR1 SGHRS and CDR2 YFSETQ. The CDR3 region is CASSMTSGTTNEQFF. The whole variable domain, filled in from reference TRBV5-1 and TRBJ2-1, reads KAGVTQTPRYLIKTRGQQVTLSCSPISGHRSVSWYQQTPGQGLQFLFEYFSETQRNKGNFPGRFSGRQFSNSRSEMNVSTLELGDSALYLCASSMTSGTTNEQFFGPGTRLTVL.

The gene calls are TRBV18 and TRBJ2-1. This CDR3 is 13 amino acids long. Per the germline V gene, CDR1 is KGHSH and CDR2 is LQKENI. The CDR3 loop reads CASSSGDYNEQFF.

The genes are TRBV11-1 and TRBJ1-2; TCRdb designates TRBD1, a call that cannot be tested without DNA. The CDR3 runs 17 residues. Germline values: CDR1 SGHAT, CDR2 FQDESV (reference sequence). CDR3 amino acids: CASSETTGRLANYGYTF. Combining the CDR3 with reference TRBV11-1 and TRBJ1-2 gives the whole variable domain EAEVAQSPRYKITEKSQAVAFWCDPISGHATLYWYRQILGQGPELLVQFQDESVVDDSQLPKDRFSAERLKGVDSTLKIQPAELGDSAMYLCASSETTGRLANYGYTFGSGTRLTVV.

The gene calls are TRBV3-1 and TRBJ2-7; no DNA is available, so the TRBD2 call from TCRdb remains unchecked. From germline, CDR1 is LGHDT and CDR2 YNNKEL (reference sequence). The CDR3 contains 17 residues. CDR3 amino acids: CASSRGTSGGTAYEQYF.

This chain connects TRBV7-9 to TRBJ1-6. From germline, CDR1 is SEHNR and CDR2 FQNEAQ (reference sequence). The CDR3 is made up of 16 amino acids. CDR3 sequence reads: CASSLAAEFYNSPLHF.

The chain joins TRBV12-3 or TRBV12-4 to TRBJ1-6. The CDR3 sequence is 14 residues long. CDR3 amino acids: CASSLEDRNSPLHF.

The chain combines TRBV7-2 with TRBJ2-3; there is no DNA to check the TCRdb D call of TRBD1. CDR3 size: 14 residues. Germline values: CDR1 SGHTA, CDR2 FQGNSA. The CDR3 loop is CASSLGGVADTQYF.

This chain uses TRBV14 with TRBJ2-1. The CDR3 spans 13 residues. Germline CDR1 SGHDN, CDR2 FVKESK. The CDR3 is CASSQVGGQEQFF.

CDR3 in amino acids: CASSWWGLNTEAFF. The V and J genes are TRBV7-9 and TRBJ1-1; TCRdb's D gene call, TRBD1, goes unchecked for lack of DNA. Germline V gene data show CDR1 as SEHNR and CDR2 as FQNEAQ (reference sequence). The CDR3 totals 14 residues. The variable domain in full, with the rest retrieved from reference TRBV7-9 and TRBJ1-1, is DTGVSQNPRHKITKRGQNVTFRCDPISEHNRLYWYRQTLGQGPEFLTYFQNEAQLEKSRLLSDRFSAERPKGSFSTLEIQRTEQGDSAMYLCASSWWGLNTEAFFGQGTRLTVV.

The chain carries TRBV6-6 and TRBJ1-5; the D call from TCRdb, TRBD1, cannot be confirmed without DNA. Per the germline V gene, CDR1 is MNHNY and CDR2 is SVGAGI (reference sequence). The CDR3 consists of 14 residues. CDR3: CASRLGQVNQPQHF.

V usage is TRBV7-9 and J usage is TRBJ1-2; TCRdb reports TRBD1, a call that lacks DNA to check it against. Germline-derived CDR1 and CDR2 are SEHNR and FQNEAQ (reference sequence). The CDR3 totals 16 residues. The CDR3 here is CASSPKNRDRGYGYTF.

The gene calls are TRBV4-1 and TRBJ2-1. Germline assignment: CDR1 MGHRA and CDR2 YSYEKL. The CDR3 is 15 residues long. The CDR3 sequence: CASSQDRLINNEQFF.